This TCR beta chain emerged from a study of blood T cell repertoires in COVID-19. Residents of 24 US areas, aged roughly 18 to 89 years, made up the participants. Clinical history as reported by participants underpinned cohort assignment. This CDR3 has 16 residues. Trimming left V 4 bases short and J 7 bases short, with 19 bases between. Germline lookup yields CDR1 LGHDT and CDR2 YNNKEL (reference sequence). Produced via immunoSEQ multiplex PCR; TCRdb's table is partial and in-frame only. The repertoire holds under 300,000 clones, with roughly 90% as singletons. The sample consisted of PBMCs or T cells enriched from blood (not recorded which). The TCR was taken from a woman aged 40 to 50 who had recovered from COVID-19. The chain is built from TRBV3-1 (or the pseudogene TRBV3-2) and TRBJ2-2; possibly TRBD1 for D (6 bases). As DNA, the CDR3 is TGTGCCAGCAGCCCGGGACACCTTATTAGATACGGGGAGCTGTTTTTT. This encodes CASSPGHLIRYGELFF.